This TCR beta chain was retrieved from a study of T cell changes during pregnancy in multiple sclerosis. The CDR3 covers 15 residues. The V and J ends lost 6 bases and 3 bases, in that order; junction bases with no gene match: 9. Per the germline V gene, CDR1 is LNHDA and CDR2 is SQIVND (reference sequence). This clone was seen only once. Produced via immunoSEQ multiplex PCR; TCRdb's table is partial and in-frame only. This repertoire shows about 59,000 clones, 93% found once; its top ten account for 2.6%. V and J are TRBV19 and TRBJ2-7, with 9 bases matching TRBD2. The material was CD8+ T cells from peripheral blood mononuclear cells, obtained in the third trimester of pregnancy. The TCR was taken from a female donor with multiple sclerosis, enrolled in a pregnancy study. The CDR3 DNA follows: TGTGCCAGTAGGGGAAACGTAGCGGGGGACTACGAGCAGTACTTC. As protein: CASRGNVAGDYEQYF.